These T cell receptor beta chains were read from a single sample in a study of CDR3 diversity in severe acne. TCRdb reprocessed the PCR reads with MiXCR, giving one entry per CDR3 protein. Of around 100,000 distinct CDR3 sequences in the sample, roughly half were seen once. Sequencing input: blood. The receptor source for this set is a male donor with acne. The CDR3 runs from the conserved cysteine through the conserved F or W. The order of the fields is clone size, D gene, J gene, V gene, CDR3 DNA, CDR3 protein. A D gene is named only where the DNA matches it firmly. For some rows the clone size is stated as once, few or many, or as a class when expanded; others skip it.

>.|.|TRBJ2-1|TRBV7-8
TGTGCCAGCAGCTTTCCACCGGCTAGCGTCAAGCTGAATGAGCAGTTCTTC
CASSFPPASVKLNEQFF
>.|TRBD1|TRBJ2-7|TRBV7-3
TGTGCCAGCAGCTTAACTCCGGGACAGGGGTACGAGCAGTACTTC
CASSLTPGQGYEQYF
>few|TRBD1|TRBJ2-7|TRBV27
TGTGCCAGCAGTATACCGACAGGGGGTGGAGTTGGCGAGCAGTACTTC
CASSIPTGGGVGEQYF
>.|TRBD2|TRBJ2-3|TRBV24-1
TGTGCCAGTCAACTGGCGGGAGGGTCGGAAACGCAGTATTTT
CASQLAGGSETQYF
>few|.|TRBJ1-1|TRBV24-1
TGTGCCACCGGGATGGGCAGGGGCACTGAAGCTTTCTTT
CATGMGRGTEAFF
>many|TRBD1|TRBJ2-7|TRBV11-2
TGTGCCAGCAGCCCATCGGGACAGGGCGTACGCGAGCAGTACTTC
CASSPSGQGVREQYF
>many|TRBD2|TRBJ2-1|TRBV2
TGTGCCAGCAAGCCGGGGGGGGGCTACAATGAGCAGTTCTTC
CASKPGGGYNEQFF
>.|TRBD2|TRBJ2-7|TRBV20-1
TGCAGTGCCCCGCCGCCGGGGGGAGGGTGCGAGCAGTACTTC
CSAPPPGGGCEQYF
>.|.|TRBJ1-1|TRBV7-8
TGTGCCAGCACCCCAGGAATGAACACTGAAGCTTTCTTT
CASTPGMNTEAFF
>.|TRBD2|TRBJ2-3|TRBV7-6
TGTGCCAGCAGCTTAGCGGGAGGGAGTACAGATACGCAGTATTTT
CASSLAGGSTDTQYF
>.|TRBD1|TRBJ1-1|TRBV5-8
TGTGCCAGCAGCCTCAGGGGGCGCGACACTGAAGCTTTCTTT
CASSLRGRDTEAFF
>.|.|TRBJ1-5|TRBV20-1
TGCAGTGCGACCAAGGGCGGAGGCTCCTACAATGAGCCCCAGCATTTT
CSATKGGGSYNEPQHF
>many|TRBD1|TRBJ2-5|TRBV20-1
TGCAGTGCTAGACAATCAGGGGGCGGGGAGACCCAGTACTTC
CSARQSGGGETQYF
>few|TRBD2|TRBJ2-5|TRBV5-1
TGCGCCAGCAGCTTGGTTCCGGGAGGGTTAAAAGAGACCCAGTACTTC
CASSLVPGGLKETQYF
>.|.|TRBJ2-5|TRBV2
TGTGCCAGCAGTGAAGGGGGCGTGGATGTCTTAGAGACCCAGTACTTC
CASSEGGVDVLETQYF
>many|.|TRBJ1-2|TRBV7-6
TGTGCCAGCAGCTTAGTCGGAGGGGATGGCTACACCTTC
CASSLVGGDGYTF
>.|TRBD2|TRBJ2-5|TRBV7-2
TGTGCCAGCAGCGCGGGACTAGCTGCGGAGACCCAGTACTTC
CASSAGLAAETQYF
>few|TRBD1|TRBJ1-3|TRBV11-2
TGTGCCAGCAGCTTAGATCGGCAGGGGGGGGCTTCTGGAAACACCATATATTTT
CASSLDRQGGASGNTIYF
>once|.|TRBJ2-2|TRBV12-3/TRBV12-4
TGTGCCAGCAGTTTAAACCCTCCTAACACCGGGGAGCTGTTTTTT
CASSLNPPNTGELFF
>.|.|TRBJ2-7|TRBV6-2/TRBV6-3
TGTGCCAGCTTTAGGAAGATCACGGGGGAGCAGTACTTC
CASFRKITGEQYF
>.|TRBD2|TRBJ2-5|TRBV10-2
TGCGCCAGTGGGATCGGACTAGTTTCCGAGACCCAGTACTTC
CASGIGLVSETQYF
>.|.|TRBJ2-5|TRBV10-1
TGCGCCAGCAGTGCTTCGACGGAGGAGACCCAGTACTTC
CASSASTEETQYF
>once|.|TRBJ2-7|TRBV19
TGTGCCAGTAGTATTCGCATTGATTACGAGCAGTACTTC
CASSIRIDYEQYF
>.|TRBD1|TRBJ2-6|TRBV29-1
TGCGGCGCTCGGTTGACAGGGCGCCACTCTGGGGCCAACGTCCTGACTTTC
CGARLTGRHSGANVLTF
>.|.|TRBJ2-2|TRBV9
TGTGCCAGCAGCGTAGGTGGGGGGAGTGTCACCGGGGAGCTGTTTTTT
CASSVGGGSVTGELFF
>.|TRBD1|TRBJ1-1|TRBV29-1
TGCAGCGTCGACAGGGACTATGAAGCTTTCTTT
CSVDRDYEAFF
>.|.|TRBJ2-1|TRBV20-1
TGCAGTGCTAGACCCTTAGGGGGGAGCTCCTACAATGAGCAGTTCTTC
CSARPLGGSSYNEQFF
>.|TRBD1|TRBJ1-2|TRBV5-6
TGTGCCAGCAGCTCCGGACAGGGCAAGGACTATGGCTACACCTTC
CASSSGQGKDYGYTF
>.|.|TRBJ2-6|TRBV25-1
TGTGCCAGCAGCGCAACAGGACCCTCTGGGGCCAACGTCCTGACTTTC
CASSATGPSGANVLTF
>.|TRBD1|TRBJ2-7|TRBV20-1
TGCAGGATGGGACAGGGAGCCTACGAGCAGTACTTC
CRMGQGAYEQYF
>.|.|TRBJ2-5|TRBV25-1
TGTGCCAGCAGCCAAGAGGTCTCCTCGCCGGAGACCCAGTACTTC
CASSQEVSSPETQYF
>.|TRBD2|TRBJ2-7|TRBV20-1
TGCGGTGCCTCTGGTAGCGGGAGGGGCGTATACGAGCAGTACTTC
CGASGSGRGVYEQYF